The rows below give T cell receptor beta chains drawn from one sample of a study of blood T cell repertoires in COVID-19. Assay: immunoSEQ multiplex PCR; the TCRdb copy retains only in-frame clones and omits some. The sample consists of under 400,000 clones, 80% to 90% of them appearing once. The sequenced sample was PBMCs or T cells enriched from blood (not recorded which). These receptors originate from a woman in her forties with acute COVID-19. The CDR3 runs from the conserved cysteine through the conserved F or W. D genes are given only for firm matches. Some rows mark clone size as missing; the rest say once, few, many or name a class of expanded clone.

V gene,J gene,clone size,D gene,CDR3 DNA,CDR3 protein
TRBV19,TRBJ1-5,NA,NA,TGTGCCAGTAGTGGGTCTACGGGTCAGCCCCAGCATTTT,CASSGSTGQPQHF
TRBV7-8,TRBJ2-3,NA,TRBD1,TGTGCCAGCAGCGCGAAGGGACAGAACACAGATACGCAGTATTTT,CASSAKGQNTDTQYF
TRBV19,TRBJ1-1,NA,NA,TGTGCCAGTACAAGGAGTCTGAACACTGAAGCTTTCTTT,CASTRSLNTEAFF
TRBV7-8,TRBJ2-3,NA,TRBD1,TGTGCCAGCGGACAGGGGGCGATAGATACGCAGTATTTT,CASGQGAIDTQYF
TRBV25-1,TRBJ2-2,NA,TRBD2,TGTGCCAGCAGTGATGGACTAGCGGGAGGGTACTACACCGGGGAGCTGTTTTTT,CASSDGLAGGYYTGELFF
TRBV6-5,TRBJ1-5,NA,TRBD1,TGTGCCAGCAGTAACAGGGGTGGGGATCAGCCCCAGCATTTT,CASSNRGGDQPQHF
TRBV28,TRBJ2-5,NA,NA,TGTGCCAGCAGTTTATTCGAGGAGACCCAGTACTTC,CASSLFEETQYF
TRBV7-9,TRBJ2-5,NA,NA,TGTGCCAGCAGCCCACAAGAGACCCAGTACTTC,CASSPQETQYF
TRBV7-9,TRBJ1-2,NA,NA,TGTGCCAGCAGCTTAGGCGGAACCCAGGTTTCAGAGGGCTATGGCTACACCTTC,CASSLGGTQVSEGYGYTF
TRBV13,TRBJ2-7,NA,TRBD1,TGTGCCAGCAGCTCTGGACAGGGGGCCTCCTACGAGCAGTACTTC,CASSSGQGASYEQYF
TRBV28,TRBJ1-1,NA,NA,TGTGCCAGCAGTGCGACGGCGCAGGGGAAGACTGAAGCTTTCTTT,CASSATAQGKTEAFF
TRBV19,TRBJ1-2,NA,NA,TGTGCCATCCTCTCCAAGGGAGATGCTAACTATGGCTACACCTTC,CAILSKGDANYGYTF
TRBV5-1,TRBJ2-1,NA,NA,TGCGCCAGCAGCTTGGCCTTAGGGGGCTCCTACAATGAGCAGTTCTTC,CASSLALGGSYNEQFF
TRBV6-5,TRBJ1-1,NA,TRBD1,TGTGCCAGCAGTTACATTGACAGGGGGAACACTGAAGCTTTCTTT,CASSYIDRGNTEAFF
TRBV6-5,TRBJ2-7,NA,NA,TGTGCCAGCAGTCCAGCCGGGGGGCGAAACGAGCAGTACTTC,CASSPAGGRNEQYF
TRBV7-2,TRBJ1-2,NA,NA,TGTGCCAGCAGCTTAGGCGCTGAGGGGGGGCGGGGCTACACCTTC,CASSLGAEGGRGYTF
TRBV28,TRBJ1-2,NA,TRBD1,TGTGCCAGCAGGGCTAGGGACAGATCTCCTATAGGCTACACCTTC,CASRARDRSPIGYTF
TRBV11-2,TRBJ2-7,once,NA,TGTGCCAGCAGCTCCGACTTCGAGCAGTACTTC,CASSSDFEQYF
TRBV6-1,TRBJ1-6,few,NA,TGTGCCAGCAGTGAAGTAGGGGTGGGTAATTCACCCCTCCACTTT,CASSEVGVGNSPLHF
TRBV7-9,TRBJ2-3,NA,NA,TGTGCCAGCAGCTCCCCTAGGACAGATACGCAGTATTTT,CASSSPRTDTQYF
TRBV7-2,TRBJ2-5,NA,TRBD1,TGTGCCAGCGGAGGCGAGGGGGCGCGGAGAGAGACCCAGTACTTC,CASGGEGARRETQYF
TRBV5-5,TRBJ1-5,NA,TRBD1,TGTGCCAGCAGCTTGGTTACCCCAGGGGGGAACAATCAGCCCCAGCATTTT,CASSLVTPGGNNQPQHF
TRBV4-1,TRBJ2-5,NA,TRBD2,TGCGCCAGCAGCCAAGGCCCCCTTACTAGCGGTCAAGAGACCCAGTACTTC,CASSQGPLTSGQETQYF
TRBV3-1/TRBV3-2,TRBJ2-5,few,TRBD2,TGTGCCAGCAGCCAAGATGTAGCTAGCGGGAGTAAGACCCAGTACTTC,CASSQDVASGSKTQYF
TRBV28,TRBJ1-5,NA,TRBD1,TGTGCCAGCAGTCTCCGGGACAGGGGAGGCAATCAGCCCCAGCATTTT,CASSLRDRGGNQPQHF
TRBV5-1,TRBJ2-3,NA,TRBD2,TGCGCCAGCAGCTTGAGCCTCACTAGCGGGGGGGCGATAGATACGCAGTATTTT,CASSLSLTSGGAIDTQYF
TRBV3-1/TRBV3-2,TRBJ1-1,NA,NA,TGTGCCAGCAGCTCGGACAGGAACACTGAAGCTTTCTTT,CASSSDRNTEAFF
TRBV7-8,TRBJ1-2,NA,NA,TGTGCCAGCAGCCTGCGGGCCCTTGATAGCTATGGCTACACCTTC,CASSLRALDSYGYTF
TRBV11-2,TRBJ1-4,NA,NA,TGTGCCAGCAGCTTAATCCGCGATAATGAAAAACTGTTTTTT,CASSLIRDNEKLFF
TRBV27,TRBJ1-4,NA,NA,TGTGCCAGCAGTTTGATTCGCTCCTCAGGGCTTAATGAAAAACTGTTTTTT,CASSLIRSSGLNEKLFF
TRBV28,TRBJ1-1,NA,NA,TGTGCCAGCAGACCAGGTGACACGAACACTGAAGCTTTCTTT,CASRPGDTNTEAFF
TRBV5-1,TRBJ1-4,NA,NA,TGCGCCAGCAGCCGGACTCCGGGGGAGCGAAATGAAAAACTGTTTTTT,CASSRTPGERNEKLFF
TRBV27,TRBJ1-4,NA,NA,TGTGCCAGCAGTTTCCTCAGTGATAACACTGAAAAACTGTTTTTT,CASSFLSDNTEKLFF